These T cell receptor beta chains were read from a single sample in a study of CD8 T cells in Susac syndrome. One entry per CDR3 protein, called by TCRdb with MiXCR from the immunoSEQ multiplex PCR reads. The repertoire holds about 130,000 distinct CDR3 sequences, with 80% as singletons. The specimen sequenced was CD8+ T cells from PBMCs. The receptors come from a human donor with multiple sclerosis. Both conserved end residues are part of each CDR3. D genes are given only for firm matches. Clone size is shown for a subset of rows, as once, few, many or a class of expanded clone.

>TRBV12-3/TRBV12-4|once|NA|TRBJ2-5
CASASSLRGGFQETQYF
TGTGCCAGTGCTTCCTCCCTGAGGGGGGGGTTCCAAGAGACCCAGTACTTC
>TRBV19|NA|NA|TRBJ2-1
CASSISPSSSNEQFF
TGTGCCAGTAGTATATCCCCATCGAGTAGCAATGAGCAGTTCTTC
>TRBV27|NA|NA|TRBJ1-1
CASSFRGSTEAFF
TGTGCCAGCAGTTTTAGGGGAAGTACTGAAGCTTTCTTT
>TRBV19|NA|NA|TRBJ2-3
CASSWVQGGTDTQYF
TGTGCCAGTAGTTGGGTTCAGGGAGGCACAGATACGCAGTATTTT
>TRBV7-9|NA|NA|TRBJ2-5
CASSLGLQETQYF
TGTGCCAGCAGCCTCGGACTTCAAGAGACCCAGTACTTC
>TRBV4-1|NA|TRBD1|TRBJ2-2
CASSGPGQGSTGEPFF
TGCGCCAGCAGCGGGCCGGGACAGGGCTCGACCGGGGAGCCGTTTTTT
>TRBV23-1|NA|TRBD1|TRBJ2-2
CASDRGSGELFF
TGCGCCAGCGACAGGGGGTCCGGGGAGCTGTTTTTT
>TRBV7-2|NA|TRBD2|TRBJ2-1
CASSSGTSGGIPYNEQFF
TGTGCCAGCAGCTCCGGGACTAGCGGGGGGATCCCCTACAATGAGCAGTTCTTC
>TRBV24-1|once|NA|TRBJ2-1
CATSDLLIGGNEQFF
TGTGCCACCAGTGATTTGCTGATCGGAGGGAATGAGCAGTTCTTC
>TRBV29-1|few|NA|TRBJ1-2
CSVEDGYGYTF
TGCAGCGTTGAGGACGGCTATGGCTACACCTTC
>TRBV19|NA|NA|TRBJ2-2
CASSIVGFPPGELFF
TGTGCCAGTAGTATAGTGGGGTTTCCGCCCGGGGAGCTGTTTTTT
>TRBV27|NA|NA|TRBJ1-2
CASAYGLGGSNYGYTF
TGTGCCAGTGCCTATGGACTGGGCGGTTCTAACTATGGCTACACCTTC
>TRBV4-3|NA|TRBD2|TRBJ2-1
CASSPGTSGSHEQFF
TGCGCCAGCAGCCCCGGGACTAGCGGGAGTCATGAGCAGTTCTTC
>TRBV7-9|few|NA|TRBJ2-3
CASRYLSDTQYF
TGTGCCAGCAGGTACCTCAGCGATACGCAGTATTTT
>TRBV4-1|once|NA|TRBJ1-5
CASSQWYGNSNQPQHF
TGCGCCAGCAGCCAATGGTATGGGAATAGCAATCAGCCCCAGCATTTT
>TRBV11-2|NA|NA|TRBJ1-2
CASSLDPREDGYTF
TGTGCCAGCAGCTTAGATCCCAGGGAGGATGGCTACACCTTC
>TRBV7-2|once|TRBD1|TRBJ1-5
CASSPPRGQSYSNQPQHF
TGTGCCAGCAGCCCCCCTAGGGGGCAGAGCTATAGCAATCAGCCCCAGCATTTT
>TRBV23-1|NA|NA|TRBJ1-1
CASSQYPPLYTEAFF
TGCGCCAGCAGTCAATACCCACCCCTTTACACTGAAGCTTTCTTT
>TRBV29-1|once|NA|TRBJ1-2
CSVHPAGYGYTF
TGCAGCGTCCACCCCGCAGGCTATGGCTACACCTTC
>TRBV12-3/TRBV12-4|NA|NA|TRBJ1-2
CASSFRNFQSYTF
TGTGCCAGCAGTTTCAGGAATTTTCAGAGCTACACCTTC
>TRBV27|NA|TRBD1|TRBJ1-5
CASSPTGGNQPQHF
TGTGCCAGCAGCCCCACAGGGGGCAATCAGCCCCAGCATTTT
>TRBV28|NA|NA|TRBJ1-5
CASSFVPDSPYSNQPQHF
TGTGCCAGCAGTTTCGTCCCGGACAGTCCCTATAGCAATCAGCCCCAGCATTTT
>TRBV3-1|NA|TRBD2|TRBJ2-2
CASSQPGTSGATGELFF
TGTGCCAGCAGCCAACCCGGGACTAGCGGGGCCACCGGGGAGCTGTTTTTT
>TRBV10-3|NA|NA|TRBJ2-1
CAISEKRLRDEQFF
TGTGCCATCAGTGAGAAGAGGCTTCGGGATGAGCAGTTCTTC
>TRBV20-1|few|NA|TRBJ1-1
CSAPTPTNTEAFF
TGCAGTGCCCCCACCCCCACGAACACTGAAGCTTTCTTT
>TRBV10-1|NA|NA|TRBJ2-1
CARFRDGSYNEQFF
TGCGCCAGATTCCGGGACGGTTCCTACAATGAGCAGTTCTTC
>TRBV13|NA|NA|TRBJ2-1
CASTGGVGSSYNEQFF
TGTGCCAGTACAGGAGGGGTTGGGAGCTCCTACAATGAGCAGTTCTTC
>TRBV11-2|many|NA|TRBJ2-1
CASSLEAWGRGGNYNEQFF
TGTGCCAGCAGCTTAGAGGCCTGGGGCAGGGGAGGGAATTACAATGAGCAGTTCTTC
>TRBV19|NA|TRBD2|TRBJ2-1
CASSILFSGINEQFF
TGTGCCAGTAGTATACTTTTTAGCGGGATCAATGAGCAGTTCTTC
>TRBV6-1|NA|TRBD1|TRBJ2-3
CASSGDRASHTDTQYF
TGTGCCAGCAGCGGCGACAGGGCGAGTCACACAGATACGCAGTATTTT
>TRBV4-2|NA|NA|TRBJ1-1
CASSQRTVNTEAFF
TGTGCCAGCAGCCAGAGGACGGTGAACACTGAAGCTTTCTTT
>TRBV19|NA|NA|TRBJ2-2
CASCRLLNTGELFF
TGTGCCAGCTGCAGACTCCTGAACACCGGGGAGCTGTTTTTT
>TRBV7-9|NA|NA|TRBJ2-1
CASIAGAVYNEQFF
TGTGCCAGCATCGCGGGTGCGGTCTACAATGAGCAGTTCTTC
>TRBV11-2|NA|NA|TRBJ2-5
CASSSRGQETQYF
TGTGCCAGCAGCTCGAGGGGGCAAGAGACCCAGTACTTC
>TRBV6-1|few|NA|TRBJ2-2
CASSELRLSTGELFF
TGTGCCAGCAGTGAACTCCGGCTTAGCACCGGGGAGCTGTTTTTT
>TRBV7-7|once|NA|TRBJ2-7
CASSLLSGHEQYF
TGTGCTAGCAGCTTGTTGTCGGGACACGAGCAGTACTTC
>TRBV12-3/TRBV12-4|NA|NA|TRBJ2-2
CASRNASGELFF
TGTGCCAGCAGGAACGCGTCCGGGGAGCTGTTTTTT
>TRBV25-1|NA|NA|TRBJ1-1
CASSPLGMNTEAFF
TGTGCCAGCAGTCCCTTGGGTATGAACACTGAAGCTTTCTTT
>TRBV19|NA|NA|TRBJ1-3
CASIGSSGNTIYF
TGTGCCAGTATAGGGAGCTCTGGAAACACCATATATTTT
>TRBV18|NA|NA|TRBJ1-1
CASSPGVTEAFF
TGTGCCAGCTCACCGGGGGTCACTGAAGCTTTCTTT
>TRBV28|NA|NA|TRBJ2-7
CASRGALYEQYF
TGTGCCAGCAGAGGGGCTCTCTACGAGCAGTACTTC
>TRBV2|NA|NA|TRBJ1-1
CASSNLDKRAFF
TGTGCCAGCAGCAACCTTGATAAACGAGCTTTCTTT
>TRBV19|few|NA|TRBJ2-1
CASSIGGGVNEQFF
TGTGCCAGTAGTATAGGAGGAGGGGTGAATGAGCAGTTCTTC
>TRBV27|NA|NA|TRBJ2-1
CASSLLARTGMVNEQFF
TGTGCCAGCAGTTTATTAGCCCGGACGGGGATGGTGAATGAGCAGTTCTTC
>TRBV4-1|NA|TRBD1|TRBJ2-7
CASSQSPGTGLYEQYF
TGCGCCAGCAGCCAGAGTCCCGGGACAGGGCTCTACGAGCAGTACTTC